The text below deals with one T cell receptor beta chain. A single record per CDR3 protein comes from TCRdb applying MiXCR to the 5' RACE reads. Of around 490,000 distinct CDR3 sequences listed, 20% to 25% were seen once; the top ten hold about 0.48%. These data belong to a study of identical twins. These data also formed part of another study, on yellow fever vaccine responses in identical twins.

Material: CD4+ T cells sorted from blood. The sequence came from a woman aged 18-29 years in good health.

The chain's CDR3 is CASSIRTSGRMYNEQFF. Here the CDR3 DNA reads TGCGCCAGCAGCATAAGAACTAGCGGGAGGATGTACAATGAGCAGTTCTTC. The V call is TRBV5-1, the J call TRBJ2-1; 12 nucleotides agree with TRBD2. The V gene's germline CDR1 is SGHRS and CDR2 YFSETQ. V was clipped by 4 bases and J by 4 bases; unmatched bases: 9. The CDR3 runs to 17 residues.